One and the same sample provided the 23 T cell receptor beta chains below, sequenced in a study of T cells in Graves' hyperthyroidism and ophthalmopathy. Authors of the study amplified TCR beta CDR3 regions from RNA transcripts. The study used the HTBI primer set for a first-round RT-PCR of the TCR CDR3. One entry per CDR3 protein, called by TCRdb with MiXCR from the multiplex PCR reads. The table lists about 350,000 distinct CDR3 sequences, around 13% of them singletons. Sequencing input: blood. Receptor source: a woman aged 25 to 39 with Graves' hyperthyroidism.

This clonotype came up many times. The chain has TRBV24-1 and TRBJ2-1; 7 positions agree with TRBD2. Germline V lookup: CDR1 KGHDR, CDR2 SFDVKD. This CDR3 has 16 amino acids. With V trimmed by 5 bases and J by 2 bases, 8 bases remained unmatched. The CDR3 DNA sequence: TGTGCCACCAGTGCCGATGGGGGGGGGGCCTACAATGAGCAGTTCTTC. It translates to CATSADGGGAYNEQFF.

This clonotype was seen at least ten times. The chain has TRBV11-2 and TRBJ2-1, with D perhaps given as TRBD1 or TRBD2 (5 bases each). The ends were cut back, 5 bases at V and 5 bases at J, with 13 bases in the middle. Germline CDR1 SGHAT, CDR2 FQNNGV. This CDR3 has 14 residues. The CDR3 DNA sequence: TGTGCCAGCAGCCCCGGGACGGTGAACAATGAGCAGTTCTTC. Protein product: CASSPGTVNNEQFF.

The V call is TRBV6-2 or TRBV6-3, the J call TRBJ2-1; D perhaps matches TRBD2 (5 bases). The germline V gene encodes CDR1 MNHEY and CDR2 SVGEGT. The CDR3 length is 13 residues. Trimming removed 4 bases from V and 9 bases from J, with 13 bases in between. The CDR3: CASSLASRGEQFF. Here the CDR3 DNA reads TGTGCCAGCAGTTTGGCCTCTCGGGGTGAGCAGTTCTTC.

This chain links TRBV18 with TRBJ2-1; 7 bases match TRBD1. V was pared by 3 bases and J by 5 bases, with 13 bases of the junction left unmatched. The CDR3 totals 17 residues. The germline V gene has CDR1 KGHSH and CDR2 LQKENI. The chain's CDR3 is CASSPYLTGAGHNEQFF. The CDR3 region has the DNA TGTGCCAGCTCACCCTACCTCACAGGGGCTGGCCACAATGAGCAGTTCTTC.

The chain uses TRBV7-3 and TRBJ2-7, with 10 bases identical to TRBD2. The germline gives CDR1 SGHTA, CDR2 FQGTGA. The CDR3 has 19 amino acids. V lost 5 bases, J lost 5 bases, and 21 bases stayed unmatched. In nucleotides, the CDR3 is TGTGCCAGCAGCCTCATAATGGAACGAGCGGGAGGGCCGCGTAACGAGCAGTACTTC. Its translation: CASSLIMERAGGPRNEQYF.

The chain joins TRBV3-1 to TRBJ2-2, with D possibly TRBD2 on 5 matching bases. V was trimmed by 6 bases and J by 6 bases, leaving 11 bases between them. The CDR3 has 13 residues. Germline loops: CDR1 LGHDT, CDR2 YNNKEL (reference sequence). CDR3 DNA sequence: TGTGCCAGCAGGGACTCGATTCCCGGGGAGCTGTTTTTT. Its translation is CASRDSIPGELFF.

This clonotype was counted many times. The V call is TRBV2, the J call TRBJ1-5, with D maybe TRBD1 (6 bases). Trimming cost V 9 bases and J 5 bases, with 14 bases left between them. Germline-derived CDR1 and CDR2 are SNHLY and FYNNEI. This CDR3 region has 13 residues. CDR3 in amino acids: CASGMDRDQPQHF. In DNA form, the CDR3 reads TGTGCCAGTGGAATGGACAGAGATCAGCCCCAGCATTTT. Combining the CDR3 with reference TRBV2 and TRBJ1-5 gives the whole variable domain EPEVTQTPSHQVTQMGQEVILRCVPISNHLYFYWYRQILGQKVEFLVSFYNNEISEKSEIFDDQFSVERPDGSNFTLKIRSTKLEDSAMYFCASGMDRDQPQHFGDGTRLSIL.

This clonotype was counted ten times or more. This sequence joins TRBV12-3 or TRBV12-4 and TRBJ2-1; 10 nucleotides align to TRBD2. With 5 bases clipped from V and 9 bases from J, the junction kept 10 bases outside the gene matches. This CDR3 spans 15 amino acids. The DNA for the CDR3 is TGTGCCAGCAGTCCTACCGGGACTAGCGTGAGTGAGCAGTTCTTC. Translation gives CASSPTGTSVSEQFF.

At least ten counts were recorded for this clonotype. This chain links TRBV28 with TRBJ2-7; D is unresolved. The germline V gene encodes CDR1 MDHEN and CDR2 SYDVKM. The CDR3 spans 13 residues. V gave up 1 base and J gave up 3 bases, with 7 bases separating them. The CDR3 here is CASSLSESYEQYF. The DNA for the CDR3 is TGTGCCAGCAGTTTATCCGAGAGCTACGAGCAGTACTTC. The full variable domain, in which reference TRBV28 and TRBJ2-7 provide the parts outside the CDR3, is DVKVTQSSRYLVKRTGEKVFLECVQDMDHENMFWYRQDPGLGLRLIYFSYDVKMKEKGDIPEGYSVSREKKERFSLILESASTNQTSMYLCASSLSESYEQYFGPGTRLTVT.

The table lists this clonotype with a few counts. The J gene is TRBJ2-1, the V gene TRBV25-1; D is perhaps TRBD2 (7 bases). V was trimmed by 6 bases and J by 2 bases, leaving 17 bases between them. Germline lookup yields CDR1 MGHDK and CDR2 SYGVNS. This CDR3 spans 16 amino acids. The CDR3 is CASRGVRGGPYNEQFF. The CDR3, as DNA: TGTGCCAGCAGAGGGGTACGCGGGGGCCCCTACAATGAGCAGTTCTTC.

The chain recombines TRBV5-1 with TRBJ2-7, with D perhaps being TRBD1 or TRBD2 (5 bases each). Trimming removed 1 base from V and 7 bases from J, with 12 bases in between. Per germline, CDR1 SGHRS and CDR2 YFSETQ. The CDR3 sequence is 13 residues long. Written as DNA, the CDR3 is TGCGCCAGCAGCTTGTCCGGGACGCTGGAGCAGTACTTC. The encoded protein is CASSLSGTLEQYF. Complete variable domain (other parts from reference TRBV5-1 and TRBJ2-7): KAGVTQTPRYLIKTRGQQVTLSCSPISGHRSVSWYQQTPGQGLQFLFEYFSETQRNKGNFPGRFSGRQFSNSRSEMNVSTLELGDSALYLCASSLSGTLEQYFGPGTRLTVT.

This clonotype was counted ten times or more. This chain connects TRBV28 to TRBJ2-2; D is unresolved. Between the trimmed V and J ends, which lost 5 bases and 0 bases, there was a span of 13 bases. The CDR3 extends over 16 amino acids. Per germline, CDR1 MDHEN and CDR2 SYDVKM. For the CDR3, the DNA is TGTGCCAGCAGTCCCCGGGCACTTACGAACACCGGGGAGCTGTTTTTT. Encoded protein: CASSPRALTNTGELFF.

This clonotype was detected ten times or more. This chain joins TRBV6-2 or TRBV6-3 and TRBJ1-1, with 7 bases fitting TRBD1. This CDR3 comprises 15 residues. Germline CDR1 is MNHEY and CDR2 is SVGEGT. Trimming cost V 5 bases and J 2 bases; bases outside gene matches: 8. In DNA, the CDR3 is TGTGCCAGCAGTAGGGGACAGCTGATTAACACTGAAGCTTTCTTT. It yields the protein CASSRGQLINTEAFF.

This clonotype was detected ten times or more. V is TRBV6-2 or TRBV6-3 and J is TRBJ1-1; no reliable D call. CDR3 size: 13 residues. Germline V gene sequence: CDR1 MNHEY, CDR2 SVGEGT. The CDR3 protein is CAGRAPANTEAFF. The CDR3 DNA reads TGTGCGGGCCGCGCACCGGCGAACACTGAAGCTTTCTTT.

The V gene is TRBV30, the J gene TRBJ1-2; TRBD1 matches at 11 bases. CDR3 length equals 14 residues. The junction had 8 bases not matched to a gene; V was cut back by 4 bases and J by 7 bases. Germline V gene sequence: CDR1 GTSNPN, CDR2 SVGIG (reference sequence). CDR3 nucleotides: TGTGCCTGGAAGAAAGGACAGGGGGCGGGTGGCTACACCTTC. Translating it yields CAWKKGQGAGGYTF.

This clonotype was detected only a few times. Being one base from a much bigger clone, this may be a read error. The chain has TRBV28 and TRBJ1-1; 10 bases match TRBD1. From germline, CDR1 is MDHEN and CDR2 SYDVKM. CDR3 length: 15 residues. CDR3 in amino acids: CASRGQGPGNAEAFF. The DNA for the CDR3 is TGTGCCAGCAGGGGACAGGGGCCCGGGAACGCTGAAGCTTTCTTT.

The V and J genes are TRBV9 and TRBJ2-1; 8 bases line up with TRBD2. The junction had 8 bases not matched to a gene; V was cut back by 3 bases and J by 15 bases. The CDR3 totals 12 residues. Per germline, CDR1 SGDLS and CDR2 YYNGEE. CDR3 DNA: TGTGCCAGCAGCGCCTTTGCGGGAGGACTGTTCTTC. Residues: CASSAFAGGLFF.

Worth noting for this clonotype: This clone may be a read error of a much larger clone one base away. The chain has TRBV2 and TRBJ1-5; tentative D call: TRBD1 (6 bases). The CDR3 covers 16 residues. The V gene's germline CDR1 is SNHLY and CDR2 FYNNEI. Deletions cut 3 bases from V and 10 bases from J, with 22 bases between. The CDR3 bases are TGTGCCAGCAGTGACGCGCTTATAGGGGGTATAAGACCCCAGCATTTT. Translated, it gives CASSDALIGGIRPQHF.

This chain uses TRBV7-8 with TRBJ2-6; perhaps TRBD1 as D (6 bases). The CDR3 extends over 15 amino acids. The germline CDR1 and CDR2 sequences are SGHVS and FQNEAQ. The germline V and J ends were trimmed by 2 bases and 4 bases, with 9 bases remaining between them. The DNA of the CDR3 is TGTGCCAGCAGCTTATGGGGGCAAGGGGCCAACGTCCTGACTTTC. Translation: CASSLWGQGANVLTF.

The chain combines TRBV20-1 with TRBJ1-4, with D hard to call. The germline CDR1 and CDR2 sequences are DFQATT and SNEGSKA (reference sequence). With 0 bases removed from V and 4 bases from J, the gap between germline ends came to 18 bases. CDR3 length: 17 amino acids. CDR3 sequence: CSARDLFTDVINEKLFF. Written as DNA, the CDR3 is TGCAGTGCTAGAGATCTCTTCACGGACGTCATTAATGAAAAACTGTTTTTT.

This clonotype was picked up a small number of times. The chain uses TRBV2 and TRBJ2-1; 7 bases agree with TRBD2. CDR1 and CDR2 (germline): SNHLY, FYNNEI. The junction had 4 bases not matched to a gene; V was cut back by 6 bases and J by 2 bases. The CDR3 is 14 amino acids. The CDR3 sequence: CASRNGGTYNEQFF. CDR3 coding DNA: TGTGCCAGCAGGAACGGGGGGACCTACAATGAGCAGTTCTTC.

This clonotype was counted many times. This chain joins TRBV9 and TRBJ2-5; D is unresolved. Deletions cut 4 bases from V and 0 bases from J, with 10 bases between. CDR1 and CDR2 (germline): SGDLS, YYNGEE. This CDR3 is 14 amino acids long. The CDR3 loop reads CASSSSTYQETQYF. The CDR3 DNA sequence: TGTGCCAGCAGCTCATCAACGTACCAAGAGACCCAGTACTTC.

In this sample, this clonotype turned up a few times. The rearrangement joins TRBV7-9 to TRBJ2-1; possibly TRBD2 for D (5 bases). CDR3 length: 12 residues. Germline CDR1 is SEHNR and CDR2 is FQNEAQ (reference sequence). V was shortened by 5 bases and J by 9 bases, with 11 bases between the two germline ends. The CDR3 nucleotides are TGTGCCAGCAGCCCCAGGAGGACTGAGCAGTTCTTC. Residues: CASSPRRTEQFF.